One and the same sample provided the 5 T cell receptor beta chains below, sequenced in a study of shared clonotypes between healthy human individuals. Data came from immunoSEQ multiplex PCR; TCRdb stores just in-frame clones and leaves some out. This sample has around 990,000 clones, with approximately 75% found just once. The specimen sequenced was memory CD4+ T cells from PBMCs. Specified subset: CD45RA-negative fraction. Receptor source: a man between 18 and 29 years old in good health. Some clones in this sample may be carry-over from other donors' samples.

In its sample, this clone was seen once. The chain links TRBV9 to TRBJ2-1, with 11 bases lining up with TRBD2. This CDR3 comprises 19 residues. V was pared by 4 bases and J by 8 bases, with 20 bases of the junction left unmatched. Germline V gives CDR1 SGDLS, CDR2 YYNGEE. The CDR3 coding sequence is TGTGCCAGCAGCCCTAGGGGGAGATTAGCGGGAGGGCTTGGGGATGAGCAGTTCTTC. Its translation: CASSPRGRLAGGLGDEQFF.

V gene TRBV6-1 combines with J gene TRBJ2-2; 7 bases line up with TRBD1. The germline V gene has CDR1 MNHNS and CDR2 SASEGT. The CDR3 has 14 residues. Unmatched junction bases numbered 1, after V lost 0 bases and J lost 6 bases. The CDR3 loop reads CASSEAQGAGELFF. As DNA, the CDR3 is TGTGCCAGCAGTGAAGCGCAGGGGGCCGGGGAGCTGTTTTTT.

V gene TRBV2 combines with J gene TRBJ2-1; 7 bases fit TRBD1. J was trimmed by 8 bases and V by 6 bases; bases with no gene match: 4. The germline V gene encodes CDR1 SNHLY and CDR2 FYNNEI. The CDR3 runs 12 residues. The CDR3 DNA reads as TGTGCCAGCAGACAACAGGGGCATGAGCAGTTCTTC. This translates into CASRQQGHEQFF.

There are a few counts of this clone. The rearrangement joins TRBV7-2 to TRBJ2-3; weak D call: TRBD1 (5 bases). The CDR3 is 15 amino acids. Deletions cut 1 base from V and 0 bases from J, with 8 bases between. Per the germline V gene, CDR1 is SGHTA and CDR2 is FQGNSA. CDR3 coding DNA: TGTGCCAGCAGCTTAGAGCCAGGGAGCACAGATACGCAGTATTTT. Translating gives CASSLEPGSTDTQYF.

This clone came up a few times. The rearrangement uses TRBV7-2 and TRBJ2-5; the D gene is possibly TRBD2 (5 bases). The J call may be wrong; the DNA end is better matched by TRBJ2-7. This CDR3 contains 14 residues. Germline CDR1 reads SGHTA; CDR2 reads FQGNSA. CDR3: CASTSTGSSYEQYF. The CDR3 DNA follows: TGTGCCAGCACCTCGACGGGGAGCTCCTACGAGCAGTACTTC.